This T cell receptor beta chain is from a study of beta chain features in type 1 diabetes (dated by TCRdb to 2016 to 2018). About the study as a whole: No differences in mean age, gender distribution, total cell number or subset yield were found between patients and healthy donors. Across all samples, 107,917,701 sorted cells were examined, and cell number per subset correlated strongly with RNA yield. In the study, recently diagnosed type 1 diabetes patients and matched healthy donors were compared on the TCRB repertoires of their sorted circulating CD4+ T cell subsets. Naive and central memory subsets were obtained from all 30 or so donors, but regulatory and stem cell-like memory subsets were isolated from only 8 patients and roughly 8 healthy donors.

Each donor gave one peripheral blood draw, roughly 0.12 L on average, collected into heparinised tubes. A BD FACSAria II was used to sort naive, central memory, regulatory and stem cell-like memory CD4+ T cells with a panel that included CD45RO, CCR7, CD25, CD127, CD95 and CD27. Every sorted population had a purity above 95%. Right away, PBMCs were isolated by Lymphoprep density gradient centrifugation and were stained directly, with no culture step. So that batch effects would be minimized, each experiment stained and sorted samples in pairs, pairing one healthy donor with one patient. The germline V gene (reference sequence) gives CDR1 as LNHDA and CDR2 as SQIVND. V lost 3 bases and J lost 4 bases, and the count of bases not matched to a germline gene is 13. The CDR3 numbers 17 residues from cysteine through phenylalanine. The retained sequence is limited to the CDR3, 51 bases, with the frame set at the first base.

The High Capacity cDNA Reverse Transcription Kit was used to reverse transcribe all of the isolated RNA, meaning that expressed TCRB transcripts were what got sequenced. Deep immunoSEQ sequencing was performed on naive, central memory and regulatory T cell samples, with an average of roughly 3.5 million total reads per sample. Sorted cells were lysed in RLT buffer and RNA was extracted with DNase-treated RNeasy Micro or Mini kits, depending on cell number. Each cell subset was processed separately to prevent cross-contamination, with patient and healthy donor samples processed together. The immunoSEQ multiplex PCR was used to amplify TCRB sequences from cDNA, generating 87-bp fragments that spanned the CDR3 region. Amplicons were sequenced on the Illumina HiSeq platform. As for the authors' bioinformatics: Synthetic template baselines were used to correct PCR bias computationally, reads within Hamming distance 2 were collapsed, and singletons that could not be merged were discarded. By aligning reads against IMGT, V, D and J genes, CDR3 length, and insertions or deletions at six rearrangement sites were assigned. Within each subset, clonotype counts were normalized to the number of sorted cells before true diversity and Gini coefficients were calculated with the tcR R package. The overlap coefficient, calculated on TCRB nucleotide sequences, was used to measure repertoire sharing. Out-of-frame TCRB sequences from naive cells were analyzed to stand in for the pre-selection repertoire. Imported from immuneACCESS, the table was reduced by TCRdb to in-frame sequences with V and J called. These copies leave out some clones; in studies compared against another copy, an unresolved V gene accounts for under half, and the cause of the remainder is not known. V and J calls and clone size are as listed in that table; D and trimming were resolved from the DNA. This sample lists a few hundred thousand clones; 13% were detected once. About 0.015% of the sample is in the top ten clones.

Note on this clone: Its antigen remains undetermined. The input lacks base qualities; no much larger clone sits a single base away.

Overall results and qualifications from the work: Only small numbers of individuals were included in the HLA sub-analyses, which left unresolved whether HLA type had any influence on TCRB rearrangement. Shorter templates might be favored by PCR, yet because patient and control samples were amplified and corrected together, any such skew would affect both groups equally. In all four CD4+ subsets, TCRB CDR3 length was moderately but significantly shorter in type 1 diabetes patients. Sequencing cDNA rather than genomic DNA could over-represent highly expressing activated cells, although activation and CD3 levels did not differ between groups. Fewer insertions and more nucleotide deletions at VDJ recombination sites were observed in patients with type 1 diabetes, implying thymic rearrangement abnormalities. Naive, central memory and regulatory TCRB repertoires appeared to be more alike among patients than among healthy donors.

The receptor chain draws on TRBV19 and TRBJ2-5; 8 bases in the junction line up with TRBD2. The sequence was collected from a woman under 30 with type 1 diabetes. Sequencing input: naive CD4+ T cells from blood. The cell subset or site label on this specimen signifies: true naive CD4+ T cells. The DNA reads as follows: TGTGCCAGTAGTATTACCCGAGATAGCGGGATAGGAGAGACCCAGTACTTC. Its amino acids are CASSITRDSGIGETQYF.